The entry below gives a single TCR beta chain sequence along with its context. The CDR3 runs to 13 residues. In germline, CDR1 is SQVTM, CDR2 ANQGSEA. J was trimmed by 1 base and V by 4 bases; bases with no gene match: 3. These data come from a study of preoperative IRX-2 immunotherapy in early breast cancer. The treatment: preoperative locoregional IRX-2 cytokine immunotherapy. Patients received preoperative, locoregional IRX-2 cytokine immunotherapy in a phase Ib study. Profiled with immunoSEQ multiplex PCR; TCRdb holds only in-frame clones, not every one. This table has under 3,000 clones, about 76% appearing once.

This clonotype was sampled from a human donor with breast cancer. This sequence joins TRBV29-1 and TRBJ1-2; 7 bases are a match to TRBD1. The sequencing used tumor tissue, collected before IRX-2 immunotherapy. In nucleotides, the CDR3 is TGCAGCGTTGGACAGGGACTTAACTATGGCTACACCTTC. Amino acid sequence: CSVGQGLNYGYTF. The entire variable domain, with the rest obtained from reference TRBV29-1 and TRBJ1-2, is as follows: SAVISQKPSRDICQRGTSLTIQCQVDSQVTMMFWYRQQPGQSLTLIATANQGSEATYESGFVIDKFPISRPNLTFSTLTVSNMSPEDSSIYLCSVGQGLNYGYTFGSGTRLTVV.